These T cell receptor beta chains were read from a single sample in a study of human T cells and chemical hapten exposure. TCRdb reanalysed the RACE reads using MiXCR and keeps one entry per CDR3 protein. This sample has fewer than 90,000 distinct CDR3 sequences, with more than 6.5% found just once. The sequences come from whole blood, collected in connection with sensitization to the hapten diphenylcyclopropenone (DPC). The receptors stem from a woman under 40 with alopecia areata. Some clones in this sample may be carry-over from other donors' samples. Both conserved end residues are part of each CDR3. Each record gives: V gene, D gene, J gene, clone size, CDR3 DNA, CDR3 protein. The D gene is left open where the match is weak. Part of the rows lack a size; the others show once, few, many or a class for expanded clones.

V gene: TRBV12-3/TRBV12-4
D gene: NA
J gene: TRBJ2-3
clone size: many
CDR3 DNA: TGTGCCAGCAGTCTCGATGGGGGAGTCACAGATACGCAGTATTTT
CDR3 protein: CASSLDGGVTDTQYF

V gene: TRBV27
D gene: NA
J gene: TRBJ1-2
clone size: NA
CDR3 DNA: TGTGCCAGCAGTTTATTGGCAGGTGGGACCTATGGCTACACCTTC
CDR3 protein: CASSLLAGGTYGYTF

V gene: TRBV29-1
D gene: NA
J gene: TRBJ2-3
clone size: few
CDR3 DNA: TGCAGCGGGATCCGGGCGGATACGCAGTATTTT
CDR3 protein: CSGIRADTQYF

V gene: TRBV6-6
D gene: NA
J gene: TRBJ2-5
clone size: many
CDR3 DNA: TGTGCCAGCAGATCCGCTCTGGGGGGCTCCTCGGAGACCCAGTACTTC
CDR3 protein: CASRSALGGSSETQYF

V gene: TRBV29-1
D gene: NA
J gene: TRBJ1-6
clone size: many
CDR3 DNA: TGCAGCGTGGCGTTGACAGCTAATTCACCCCTCCACTTT
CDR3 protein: CSVALTANSPLHF

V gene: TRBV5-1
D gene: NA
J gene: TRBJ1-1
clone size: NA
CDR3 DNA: TGCGCCAGCAGCCCTATGCAGCCTACAGTCACTGAAGCTTTCTTT
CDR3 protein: CASSPMQPTVTEAFF

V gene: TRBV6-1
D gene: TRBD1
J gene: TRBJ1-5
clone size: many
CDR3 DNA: TGTGCCAGCAAGCTAGCCGGGACAGGGGGTAGCAATCAGCCCCAGCATTTT
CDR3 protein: CASKLAGTGGSNQPQHF

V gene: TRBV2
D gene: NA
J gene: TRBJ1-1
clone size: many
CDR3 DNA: TGTGCCAGCAGTGAATACAGACCCAGAAACACTGAAGCTTTCTTT
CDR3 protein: CASSEYRPRNTEAFF

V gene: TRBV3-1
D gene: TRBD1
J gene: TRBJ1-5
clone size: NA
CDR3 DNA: TGTGCCAGCAGCCCGGACAGGGCACAGCCCCAGCATTTT
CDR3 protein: CASSPDRAQPQHF

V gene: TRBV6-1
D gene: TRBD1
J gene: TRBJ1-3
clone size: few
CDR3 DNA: TGTGCCAGCAGTCGGACAGGTTCGGGAAACACCATATATTTT
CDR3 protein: CASSRTGSGNTIYF

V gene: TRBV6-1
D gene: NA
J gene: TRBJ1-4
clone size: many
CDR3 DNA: TGTGCCAGCAGCCTGACAGAAGCAACTAATGAAAAACTGTTTTTT
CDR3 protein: CASSLTEATNEKLFF

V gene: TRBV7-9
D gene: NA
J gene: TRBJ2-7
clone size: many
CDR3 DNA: TGTGCCAGCAGCTTAGGGCCCTCCGAGCAGTACTTC
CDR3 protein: CASSLGPSEQYF

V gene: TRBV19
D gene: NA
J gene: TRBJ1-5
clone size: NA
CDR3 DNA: TGTGCCAGTCGCGGACTTGAGGATTCGATCTGGCCTCCCGGGAATCAGCCCCAGCATTTT
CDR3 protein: CASRGLEDSIWPPGNQPQHF

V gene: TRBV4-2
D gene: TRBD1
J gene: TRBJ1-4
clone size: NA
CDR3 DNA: TGTGCCAGCAGCCCCCCAACCCCGGGACAGCATGAAAAACTGTTTTTT
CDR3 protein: CASSPPTPGQHEKLFF

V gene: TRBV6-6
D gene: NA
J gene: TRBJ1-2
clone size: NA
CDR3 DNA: TGTGCCAGCAGTTACAGTCCCCCGGGGGGCGCCTATGGCTACACCTTC
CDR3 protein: CASSYSPPGGAYGYTF

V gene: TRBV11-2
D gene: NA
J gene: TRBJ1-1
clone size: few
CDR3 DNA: TGTGCCAGCAGCTTAGGGGTGGGAATGGGGAACACTGAAGCTTTCTTT
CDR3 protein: CASSLGVGMGNTEAFF

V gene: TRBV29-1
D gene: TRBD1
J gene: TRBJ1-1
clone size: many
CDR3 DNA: TGCAGCGTCGGACGAGGACAGGGGACTGAAGCTTTCTTT
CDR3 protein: CSVGRGQGTEAFF

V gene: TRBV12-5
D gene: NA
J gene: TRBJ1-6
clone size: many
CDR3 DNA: TGTGCTAGTGGTTTGTTGAGTGGAGGTTCACCCCTCCACTTT
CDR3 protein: CASGLLSGGSPLHF

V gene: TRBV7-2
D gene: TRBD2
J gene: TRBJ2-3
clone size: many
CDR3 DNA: TGTGCCAGCGGGGTAGCGGGATCAGATACGCAGTATTTT
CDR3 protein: CASGVAGSDTQYF

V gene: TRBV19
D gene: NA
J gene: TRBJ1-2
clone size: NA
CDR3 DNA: TGTGCCAGTAGTGTCCGAAGGACAGTGAGGGGCTACACCTTC
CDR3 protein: CASSVRRTVRGYTF

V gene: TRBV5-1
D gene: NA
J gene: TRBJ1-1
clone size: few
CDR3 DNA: TGCGCCAGCAGCTTGGGGTCAGTCATGAACACTGAAGCTTTCTTT
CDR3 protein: CASSLGSVMNTEAFF

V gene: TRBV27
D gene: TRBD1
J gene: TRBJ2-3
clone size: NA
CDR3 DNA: TGTGCCAGCAGTTTATGGGACAGCGGCGGGCAGGATACGCAGTATTTT
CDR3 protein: CASSLWDSGGQDTQYF

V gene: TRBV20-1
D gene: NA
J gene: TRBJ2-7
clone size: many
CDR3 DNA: TGCAGTGCTAGAGATTATAAGGTGTACGAGCAGTACTTC
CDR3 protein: CSARDYKVYEQYF

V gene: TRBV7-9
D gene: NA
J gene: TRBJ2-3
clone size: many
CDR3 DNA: TGTGCCTCCCTCGGGGGAACAGATACGCAGTATTTT
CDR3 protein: CASLGGTDTQYF

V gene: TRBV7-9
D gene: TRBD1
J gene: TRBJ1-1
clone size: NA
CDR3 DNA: TGTGCCAGCAGCCCGACGACAGGGGGGAACACTGAAGCTTTATTT
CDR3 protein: CASSPTTGGNTEALF

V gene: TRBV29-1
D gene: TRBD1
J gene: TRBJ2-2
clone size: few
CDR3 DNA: TGCAGCGTTCAAGAACTGGACAGGGCTAACACCGGGGAGCTGTTTTTT
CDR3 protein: CSVQELDRANTGELFF

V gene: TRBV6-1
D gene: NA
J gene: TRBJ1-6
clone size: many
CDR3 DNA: TGTGCCAGCAGTGAAGGACGGAATTCACCCCTCCACTTT
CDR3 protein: CASSEGRNSPLHF

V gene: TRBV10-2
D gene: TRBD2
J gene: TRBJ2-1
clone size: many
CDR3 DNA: TGCGCCAGCAGTGAGCCCCCGGGACTAGCGGGGAAGAATGAGCAGTTCTTC
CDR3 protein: CASSEPPGLAGKNEQFF

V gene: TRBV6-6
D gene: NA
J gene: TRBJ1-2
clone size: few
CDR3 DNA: NA
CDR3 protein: CASSSSDSVYGYTF

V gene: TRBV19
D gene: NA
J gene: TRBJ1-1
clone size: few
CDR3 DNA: TGTGCCAGTAGAGGAGGGGAGGCGGGCACTGAAGCTTTCTTT
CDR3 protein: CASRGGEAGTEAFF

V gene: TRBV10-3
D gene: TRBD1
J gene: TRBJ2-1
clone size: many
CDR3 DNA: TGTGCCATCAGCCAAGGACAGGGGTCCTACAATGAGCAGTTCTTC
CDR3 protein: CAISQGQGSYNEQFF

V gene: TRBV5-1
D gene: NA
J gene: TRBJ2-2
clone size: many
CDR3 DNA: TGCGCCAGCAGTTACTGGGGTAGATCCGGGGAGCTGTTTTTT
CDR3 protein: CASSYWGRSGELFF

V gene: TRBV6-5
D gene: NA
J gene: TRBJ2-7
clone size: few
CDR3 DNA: TGTGCCTCCCAAGCTGGGGGGAACGAGCAGTACTTC
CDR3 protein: CASQAGGNEQYF

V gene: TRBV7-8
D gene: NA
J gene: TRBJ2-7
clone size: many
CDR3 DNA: TGTGCCAGCAGCTTAGCGTTGTCAGGGGAGCAGTACTTC
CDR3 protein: CASSLALSGEQYF

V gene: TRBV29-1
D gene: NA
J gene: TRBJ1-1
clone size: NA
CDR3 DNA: TGCAGCGTTGAAGGTCGGTTCAGCCAAGCTTTCTTT
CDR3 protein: CSVEGRFSQAFF

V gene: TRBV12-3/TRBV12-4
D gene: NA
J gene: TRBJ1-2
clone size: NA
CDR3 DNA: TGTGCCAGCAGAGACAGCCTCTATGGCTACACCTTC
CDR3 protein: CASRDSLYGYTF

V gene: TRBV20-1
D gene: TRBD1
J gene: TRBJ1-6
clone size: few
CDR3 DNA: TGCAGTGCTAGAGGGGAAGGGACAGTAAATTCACCCCTCCACTTT
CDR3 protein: CSARGEGTVNSPLHF

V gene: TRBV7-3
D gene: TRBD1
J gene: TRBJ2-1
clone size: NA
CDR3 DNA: TGTGCCAGCAGCTTGGGGACAGGGGACTACAATGAGCAGTTCTTC
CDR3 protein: CASSLGTGDYNEQFF

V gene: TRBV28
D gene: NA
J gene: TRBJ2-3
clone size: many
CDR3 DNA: TGTGCCAGCAGTTTAGGACAGCGCACAGATACGCAGTATTTT
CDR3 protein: CASSLGQRTDTQYF

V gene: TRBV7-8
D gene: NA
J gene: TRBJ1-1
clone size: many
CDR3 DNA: TGTGCCAGCAGCCAGACAGATATGAACACTGAAGCTTTCTTT
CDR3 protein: CASSQTDMNTEAFF

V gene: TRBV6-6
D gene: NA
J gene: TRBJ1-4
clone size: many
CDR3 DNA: TGTGCCAGCAGTCTAGCGGTCGCAACTAATGAAAAACTGTTTTTT
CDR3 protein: CASSLAVATNEKLFF

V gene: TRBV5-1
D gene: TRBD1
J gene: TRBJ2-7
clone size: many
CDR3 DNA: TGCGCCAGCAGCTCGGGGGACAGGGCTACCTACGAGCAGTACTTC
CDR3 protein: CASSSGDRATYEQYF

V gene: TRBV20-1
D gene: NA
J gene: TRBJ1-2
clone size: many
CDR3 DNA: TGCAGTGCTAGAGATGGAACGGGACATCGGCAGGGGGGCTACACCTTC
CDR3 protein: CSARDGTGHRQGGYTF

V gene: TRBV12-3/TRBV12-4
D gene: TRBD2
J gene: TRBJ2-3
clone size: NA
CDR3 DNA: TGTGCCAGCCGGTACGCCAGCGGGGAGGGAAATACGCAGTATTTT
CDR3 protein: CASRYASGEGNTQYF

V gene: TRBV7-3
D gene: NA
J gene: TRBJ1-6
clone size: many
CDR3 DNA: TGTGCCAGCAGTCAAAATAGGCGGGGGGCCGGTTCACCCCTCCACTTT
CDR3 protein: CASSQNRRGAGSPLHF

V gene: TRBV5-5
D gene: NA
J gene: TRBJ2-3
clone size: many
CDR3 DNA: TGTGCCAGCAGCTGGGGCCAGCTAGCACCAGATACGCAGTATTTT
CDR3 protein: CASSWGQLAPDTQYF

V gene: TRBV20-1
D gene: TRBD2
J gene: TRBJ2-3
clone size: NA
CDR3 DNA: TGCAGTGCTAGAGCACCGGGACTAGCGGGGGGCACAGATACGCAGTATTTT
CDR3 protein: CSARAPGLAGGTDTQYF

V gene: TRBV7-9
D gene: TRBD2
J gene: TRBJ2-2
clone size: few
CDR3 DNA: TGTGCCAGCAGCATCCTAGCGGGGGGGCATGCCGGGGAGCTGTTTTTT
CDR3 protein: CASSILAGGHAGELFF

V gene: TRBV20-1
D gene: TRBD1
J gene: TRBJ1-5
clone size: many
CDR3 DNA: TGCAGTGCCCGACAGGGCGGAAGCAATCAGCCCCAGCATTTT
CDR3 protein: CSARQGGSNQPQHF

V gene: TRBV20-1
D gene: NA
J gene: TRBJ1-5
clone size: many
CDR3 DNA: TGCAGTGCTAGAGATTCGTGGAGGGGAGGGTTAGCGCAGCCCCAGCATTTT
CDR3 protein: CSARDSWRGGLAQPQHF

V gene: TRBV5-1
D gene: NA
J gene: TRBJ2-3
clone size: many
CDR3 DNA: TGCGCCAGCAGCGTCCTACAGGGAGATACGCAGTATTTT
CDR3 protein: CASSVLQGDTQYF

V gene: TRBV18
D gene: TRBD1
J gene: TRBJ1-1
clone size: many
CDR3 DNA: TGTGCCAGCTCAACCGGACAGGGGGCAAACACTGAAGCTTTCTTT
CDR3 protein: CASSTGQGANTEAFF

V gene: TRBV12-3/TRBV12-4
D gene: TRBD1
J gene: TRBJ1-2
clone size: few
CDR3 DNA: TGTGCCAGCAGGAAGGCGACAGGGGGAGTTCTTGGCTACACCTTC
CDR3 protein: CASRKATGGVLGYTF

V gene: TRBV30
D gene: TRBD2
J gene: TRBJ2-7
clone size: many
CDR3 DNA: TGTGCCTGGAGTGCCCTAGCGGGGGGGTACGAGCAGTACTTC
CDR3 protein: CAWSALAGGYEQYF

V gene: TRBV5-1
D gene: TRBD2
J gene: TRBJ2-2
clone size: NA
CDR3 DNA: TGCGCCAGCAGCTGGACTAGCGGGGGAATCAACACCGGGGAGCTGTTTTTT
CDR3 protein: CASSWTSGGINTGELFF

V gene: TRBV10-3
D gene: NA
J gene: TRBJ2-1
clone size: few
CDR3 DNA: TGTGCCATCAGGGGCCCCTGGTTCGGGGAGCAGTTCTTC
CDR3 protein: CAIRGPWFGEQFF

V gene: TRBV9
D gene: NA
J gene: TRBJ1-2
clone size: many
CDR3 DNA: TGTGCCAGCAGCTCCGAAAACTATGGCTACACCTTC
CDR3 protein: CASSSENYGYTF

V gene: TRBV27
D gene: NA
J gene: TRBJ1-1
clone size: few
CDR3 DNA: TGTGCCAGCAGTTTATCTGGAGGGGGAAGCACTGAAGCTTTCTTT
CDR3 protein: CASSLSGGGSTEAFF

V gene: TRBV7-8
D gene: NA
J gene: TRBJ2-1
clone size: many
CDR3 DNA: TGTGCCGCGACGGGCGTAGACCTGGACGAGCAGTTCTTC
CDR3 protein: CAATGVDLDEQFF

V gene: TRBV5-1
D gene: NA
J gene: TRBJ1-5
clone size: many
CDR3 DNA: TGCGCCAGCAGCTTGACAGGGTTGGGCAATCAGCCCCAGCATTTT
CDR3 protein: CASSLTGLGNQPQHF